Shown below are 18 T cell receptor beta chains from a single sample sequenced in a study of T cells in Graves' hyperthyroidism and ophthalmopathy. The CDR3 regions of TCR beta were amplified from RNA transcripts. First-round RT-PCR with HTBI primers amplified the TCR CDR3 region. TCRdb processed the multiplex PCR reads anew with MiXCR; each CDR3 protein has one entry. The sample has around 580,000 distinct CDR3 sequences, about half seen once; the top ten hold approximately 7.5%. Sequencing used peripheral blood or thyroid tissue (not recorded which). The receptors originated from a young woman with Graves' hyperthyroidism.

As DNA, the CDR3 is TGCAGTGCTAGACGGGGGACTAGCGGGGGCACTGAAGCTTTCTTT. This encodes CSARRGTSGGTEAFF. The chain is built from TRBV20-1 and TRBJ1-1, with D perhaps TRBD1 (5 bases). Germline values: CDR1 DFQATT, CDR2 SNEGSKA (reference sequence). Trimming cost V 2 bases and J 4 bases, with 17 bases left between them. The CDR3 contains 15 residues.

This clonotype was picked up many times. This chain uses TRBV7-8 with TRBJ1-5, with TRBD1 matching 10 bases. This CDR3 region has 13 residues. The junction had 3 bases not matched to a gene; V was cut back by 5 bases and J by 8 bases. CDR1 is SGHVS, CDR2 FQNEAQ, per germline. CDR3 region: CASSGGQGKPQHF. The DNA for the CDR3 is TGTGCCAGCAGCGGGGGACAGGGGAAGCCCCAGCATTTT.

This clonotype was recorded many times. This chain joins TRBV30 and TRBJ2-7; the match to TRBD2 covers 12 bases. This CDR3 spans 13 amino acids. Germline V CDR1 and CDR2: GTSNPN, SVGIG (reference sequence). With V trimmed by 1 base and J by 10 bases, 5 bases remained unmatched. The CDR3 nucleotides are TGTGCCTGGAGTGGGACTAGCGGGGCTTTACAGTACTTC. Its translation: CAWSGTSGALQYF.

The chain is built from TRBV7-8 and TRBJ2-5; 11 positions agree with TRBD2. The last part of the DNA fits TRBJ2-1 better; the J call may be wrong. The CDR3 loop spans 17 amino acids. Germline-derived CDR1 and CDR2 are SGHVS and FQNEAQ. CDR3: CASSFGYRLAGPNEQFF. The DNA for the CDR3 is TGTGCCAGCAGCTTTGGCTATCGACTAGCGGGACCAAATGAGCAGTTCTTC.

This clonotype occurred once. J is TRBJ1-1 and V is TRBV7-2; unclear D gene. Germline lookup yields CDR1 SGHTA and CDR2 FQGNSA. Deletions cut 6 bases from V and 1 base from J, with 15 bases between. The CDR3 spans 15 residues. In DNA form, the CDR3 reads TGTGCCAGCAGTTCCTCGGGATATACGAACACTGAAGCTTTCTTT. Protein sequence: CASSSSGYTNTEAFF.

This clonotype was seen a few times. The J gene is TRBJ1-4, the V gene TRBV5-6, with a weak D call TRBD1 (6 bases). Trimming shortened V by 0 bases and J by 8 bases, and 8 bases separated the two germline ends. Germline values: CDR1 SGHDT, CDR2 YYEEEE. There are 13 residues in the CDR3. The CDR3 loop is CASSLGDTEKLFF. The CDR3 bases are TGTGCCAGCAGCTTGGGGGACACCGAAAAACTGTTTTTT.

This chain links TRBV20-1 with TRBJ1-2; 7 bases align to TRBD1. This CDR3 contains 13 residues. Germline CDR1 reads DFQATT; CDR2 reads SNEGSKA (reference sequence). The CDR3 sequence is CSAGTVINYGYTF. CDR3 nucleotide sequence: TGCAGCGCCGGGACAGTGATTAACTATGGCTACACCTTC.

The genes are TRBV12-3 or TRBV12-4 and TRBJ2-5; TRBD2 agrees at 11 bases. The CDR3 spans 13 residues. Trimming at V came to 4 bases and at J to 13 bases, leaving 8 bases not matched to a gene. CDR3 nucleotide sequence: TGTGCCAGCAGTTACATAGCGGGAGGGCCCTGGTACTTC. Residues: CASSYIAGGPWYF.

Note on this clonotype: At one boundary the junction diverges from the germline segment, which might be a read error. The rearrangement joins TRBV2 to TRBJ2-5; TRBD2 agrees at 7 bases. Per germline, CDR1 SNHLY and CDR2 FYNNEI. The CDR3 spans 13 residues. Here the CDR3 DNA reads TGTGCCAGCAGGGGGACTAACCAAGAGACCCAGCACTTC. Translation gives CASRGTNQETQHF.

This chain links TRBV29-1 with TRBJ2-1; D is perhaps TRBD2 (5 bases). The J call may be faulty, since TRBJ2-7 better matches the DNA end. This CDR3 contains 13 residues. CDR1 and CDR2 from the germline V gene are SQVTM and ANQGSEA. For the CDR3, the DNA is TGCAGCGTTGATGGCGGGCAGTACAATGAGCAGTACTTC. Protein: CSVDGGQYNEQYF.

The chain combines TRBV24-1 with TRBJ1-5, with D perhaps TRBD1 (5 bases). CDR1 KGHDR and CDR2 SFDVKD come from the germline V gene. Trimming left V 3 bases short and J 7 bases short, with 15 bases between. This CDR3 has 15 residues. The CDR3 nucleotides read TGTGCCACCAGTGATCATGGGGCCAGGGACCAGCCCCAGCATTTT. Translating it yields CATSDHGARDQPQHF.

This clonotype has a single count. The CDR3 region is CASRDGQGAAYEQYF. CDR3 DNA sequence: TGTGCCAGCAGGGACGGACAGGGGGCGGCCTACGAGCAGTACTTC. J is TRBJ2-7 and V is TRBV7-3; TRBD1 aligns across 11 bases. V lost 6 bases to trimming and J lost 2 bases; unmatched junction nucleotides: 6. CDR1 SGHTA and CDR2 FQGTGA come from the germline V gene. CDR3 length: 15 residues. Looking up the rest from reference TRBV7-3 and TRBJ2-7 gives the full variable domain: GAGVSQTPSNKVTEKGKYVELRCDPISGHTALYWYRQSLGQGPEFLIYFQGTGAADDSGLPNDRFFAVRPEGSVSTLKIQRTERGDSAVYLCASRDGQGAAYEQYFGPGTRLTVT.

Note on this clonotype: A much larger clone differs by one base, so this may be a read error. The V gene is TRBV7-3, the J gene TRBJ2-7; 12 bases align to TRBD2. The closer fit of TRBJ2-1 to the DNA end suggests the J call may be wrong. Germline V gene data show CDR1 as SGHTA and CDR2 as FQGTGA. The CDR3 sequence is 14 residues long. The CDR3 here is CASGLAGGGDEQFF. CDR3 bases: TGTGCCAGCGGGCTAGCGGGAGGGGGGGATGAGCAGTTCTTC.

The table lists this clonotype with a few counts. The chain joins TRBV29-1 to TRBJ1-2; no definite D call. From germline, CDR1 is SQVTM and CDR2 ANQGSEA. CDR3 length equals 10 residues. CDR3 in DNA: TGCACCGACGCTAACTATGGCTACACCTTC. Its translation: CTDANYGYTF. Combining the CDR3 with reference TRBV29-1 and TRBJ1-2 gives the whole variable domain SAVISQKPSRDICQRGTSLTIQCQVDSQVTMMFWYRQQPGQSLTLIATANQGSEATYESGFVIDKFPISRPNLTFSTLTVSNMSPEDSSIYLCTDANYGYTFGSGTRLTVV.

The genes are TRBV7-2 and TRBJ2-3; no definite D call. The CDR3 covers 14 residues. V was trimmed by 1 base and J by 2 bases, leaving 7 bases between them. CDR1 is SGHTA and CDR2 is FQGNSA in the germline V gene. CDR3 nucleotide sequence: TGTGCCAGCAGCTTAGTGGCCGACACAGATACGCAGTATTTT. This translates into CASSLVADTDTQYF.

V is TRBV7-2 and J is TRBJ2-2; no reliable D call. Trimming pared 3 bases from V and 3 bases from J, leaving 8 bases between. Germline loops: CDR1 SGHTA, CDR2 FQGNSA. The CDR3 extends over 14 amino acids. In nucleotides, the CDR3 is TGTGCCAGCAGCTTCCCCTGGGACACCGGGGAGCTGTTTTTT. It yields the protein CASSFPWDTGELFF.

This clonotype was seen repeatedly, ten times or more. The chain carries TRBV19 and TRBJ1-1; D is possibly TRBD1 (5 bases). V lost 4 bases, J lost 5 bases, and 14 bases lay in between. Germline V gene lookup returns CDR1 LNHDA and CDR2 SQIVND (reference sequence). The CDR3 is 14 amino acids. CDR3 sequence: CASSTGREGTEAFF. Here the CDR3 DNA reads TGTGCCAGTAGTACCGGCAGGGAGGGGACTGAAGCTTTCTTT.

Of note for this clonotype: No conserved phenylalanine or tryptophan ends this CDR3, so it is likely a read error. This chain links TRBV9 with TRBJ2-7; 12 nucleotides line up with TRBD2. Trimming took 3 bases from V and 2 from J; bases not matched to a gene: 9. The CDR3 extends over 17 amino acids. Per the germline V gene, CDR1 is SGDLS and CDR2 is YYNGEE. In DNA form, the CDR3 reads TGTGCCAGCAGCGAGACTAGCGGGAGTTCTCTAACCTACGAGCAGTACCTC. As protein: CASSETSGSSLTYEQYL.